This T cell receptor beta chain derives from a study of T cells in Graves' hyperthyroidism and ophthalmopathy (dated by TCRdb to between 2018 and 2021). As for the study more broadly: Peripheral blood was sampled at the time of initial diagnosis, prior to any treatment. TCR V-J signatures able to tell the groups apart were searched for in a discovery cohort of around 95 patients, of whom 40 to 45 had Graves' ophthalmopathy and 55 to 60 had stable Graves' hyperthyroidism. Prospective prediction of ophthalmopathy was tested in an independent validation cohort consisting of some 18 hyperthyroidism patients and around 17 patients who later progressed to ophthalmopathy. For training and testing, the 100 patients in the discovery cohort were randomly divided in a 7:3 ratio. Thyroid tissue and blood T-cell repertoires from more than five Graves' hyperthyroidism patients were also compared in the study. Once sampling was done, hyperthyroidism patients were given methimazole at a starting dose of 30 mg daily, whereas ophthalmopathy patients were given high-dose intravenous methylprednisolone. The paper reports TCR Vbeta CDR3 sequencing of approximately 140 peripheral blood samples: fewer than 50 ophthalmopathy, under 80 hyperthyroidism and around 17 progressor patients.

With regard to this clonotype: Which antigen it targets is not known. One base away there is no much larger clone; base qualities are not given.

The paper's findings and limits, for the study overall: In validation, progression to ophthalmopathy was predicted by the model with almost 71% sensitivity and 72.22% specificity, a median of roughly 6.4 months before onset. Most expanded thyroid clonotypes (frequency above 0.001) were also detected in blood, a finding suggesting that blood repertoires may reflect thyroid immune responses. Ophthalmopathy was separated from stable hyperthyroidism by a 13 V-J signature model, with approximately 90% sensitivity and roughly 84% specificity obtained in cross-validation and 80%/75% obtained in testing. Sample size was not statistically predetermined, and investigators were not blinded to group allocation.

The TCR beta CDR3 regions were amplified from RNA transcripts. The first round of RT-PCR for the TCR CDR3 was performed with the HTBI primer set and the Qiagen OneStep RT-PCR kit. Libraries were constructed in a second round of multiplex PCR, after which size selection and purification were carried out. Sequencing of the libraries was done on an Illumina HiSeq2000 using paired-end 100 bp reads. In the original analysis: SOAPnuke was used to process the raw data, with reads discarded if the reads contained adapters or uncalled bases, had a mean Phred below 15, or lacked an exact constant-primer or identifier match. High-quality paired reads were merged with COPE v1.2.5, and unique nucleotide sequences were defined as clonotypes. MiTCR v1.1 was used to align the clonotypes against IMGT TRBV, TRBD and TRBJ reference segments. The analysis included only V-J combinations with a frequency above 0.0001, which together covered more than 98% of the repertoires. The TCS score was defined as F50 (clonal expansion) divided by E x V (chaos), with BLOSUM62-based TCRdist calculated between CDR3 peptides within each V-J. Welch's t-statistics and random forest reduced around 510 V-J features to 10 to 15, which were used in a naive Bayes classifier (R e1071). TCRdb handled the public reads itself, with Q25 trimming in fastp and clone calling in MiXCR, and kept productive beta chains. Each entry merges the rows of one CDR3 protein and shows their most common DNA and genes. These V and J calls are TCRdb output, not the study's own analysis. The sample includes approximately 400,000 distinct CDR3 sequences, with 25% observed a single time. About 70% of the sample rests with the top ten.

Graves' hyperthyroidism was defined as stable when no progression to ophthalmopathy occurred over 18 months of follow-up. Hyperthyroidism patients were aged 18 to 65 years and newly diagnosed, with disease duration of less than 2 months. Patients with uncontrolled infections, other autoimmune diseases, pregnancy or lactation were excluded. Clinical symptoms, serum thyroxine and TRAb, thyroid ultrasound, and orbital computed tomography formed the basis for the diagnoses. PBMCs were separated from under 11 ml of fresh peripheral blood using Ficoll-Paque density gradient centrifugation. Trizol reagent was used to extract total RNA, and RNA quality was then checked on an Agilent 2100 Bioanalyzer. The germline V gene yields MGHRA for CDR1 and YSYEKL for CDR2. There are 17 amino acids in the CDR3, from cysteine to phenylalanine inclusive. Only the CDR3 DNA stays, 51 bases, in frame from base 1. V trim: 3 bases; J trim: 1 base; unmatched bases: 6.

Sequenced: blood. The TCR comes from a man aged 45-65 years with Graves' hyperthyroidism. The chain joins TRBV4-1 to TRBJ1-6, with 7 middle bases fitting TRBD1. The sequenced DNA is TGCGCCAGCAGCCAGGATCACAGGGGATCCTATAATTCACCCCTCCACTTT. Its protein product is CASSQDHRGSYNSPLHF.